The 11 T cell receptor beta chains below come from one sample, sequenced in a study of Graves' ophthalmopathy and Graves' hyperthyroidism. Transcripts of RNA were the source for amplifying TCR beta CDR3 regions. HTBI primers were employed in first-round RT-PCR, then a second-round multiplex PCR followed. TCRdb re-called the multiplex PCR reads with MiXCR, one entry per CDR3 protein. The table shows 600,000 to 650,000 distinct CDR3 sequences, with approximately 22% occurring only once. The sequenced sample consisted of peripheral blood. The receptors here all came from a young woman with stable Graves' hyperthyroidism. Some clones in this sample may be carry-over from other donors' samples.

This clonotype showed up many times. The rearrangement links TRBV12-5 to TRBJ2-7; D possibly corresponds to TRBD2 (6 bases). V lost 6 bases to trimming and J lost 0 bases, with 21 bases between them. The CDR3 runs to 17 residues. Germline V lookup: CDR1 LGHNT, CDR2 FRNRAP. The DNA for the CDR3 is TGTGCTAGTGGACGGGGGTCACTCGGGGCCTTCTCCTACGAGCAGTACTTC. It is translated as CASGRGSLGAFSYEQYF.

This chain links TRBV29-1 with TRBJ1-2; TRBD1 is a possible D gene (5 bases). CDR3 length: 14 amino acids. Trimming took 6 bases from V and 5 from J, leaving 19 bases between them. Germline V CDR1 and CDR2: SQVTM, ANQGSEA. The CDR3 here is CSVARDAVQYGYTF. The CDR3, as DNA: TGCAGCGTGGCCCGGGACGCAGTACAGTATGGCTACACCTTC.

This clonotype was seen repeatedly, ten times or more. The chain couples TRBV15 to TRBJ2-2, with D maybe TRBD2 (6 bases). CDR1 and CDR2 (germline): LNHNV, YYDKDF (reference sequence). V lost 0 bases to trimming and J lost 7 bases, with 12 bases between them. The CDR3 length is 15 residues. CDR3 region: CATSREVRGGGELFF. Written as DNA, the CDR3 is TGTGCCACCAGCAGAGAGGTCCGGGGAGGCGGGGAGCTGTTTTTT.

This clonotype was counted at least ten times. The gene calls are TRBV11-3 and TRBJ2-2; 11 bases line up with TRBD2. Trimming removed 4 bases from V and 8 bases from J; junction bases left unmatched: 6. From germline, CDR1 is SGHNT and CDR2 YENEEA. There are 15 residues in the CDR3. The CDR3 loop is CASSSLSSGRGELFF. CDR3 nucleotides: TGTGCCAGCAGCTCCCTGTCTAGCGGGAGGGGGGAGCTGTTTTTT.

This chain links TRBV12-3 or TRBV12-4 with TRBJ1-6; D gene unclear. The CDR3 consists of 14 residues. Trimming cost V 3 bases and J 7 bases, with 10 bases left between them. In nucleotides, the CDR3 is TGTGCCAGCAGTTTGACTGTAGGCAATTCACCCCTCCACTTT. This sequence encodes CASSLTVGNSPLHF.

This clonotype occurred many times. The V call is TRBV5-1, the J call TRBJ1-6; possibly TRBD1 for D (5 bases). Germline V lookup: CDR1 SGHRS, CDR2 YFSETQ. The CDR3 runs to 14 residues. V was cut by 0 bases and J by 5 bases, with 6 bases left in between. The CDR3 protein is CASSLGQNNSPLHF. CDR3 nucleotides: TGCGCCAGCAGCTTGGGACAGAATAATTCACCCCTCCACTTT.

The chain couples TRBV6-5 to TRBJ2-5; D is ambiguous. The CDR3 consists of 13 residues. The V gene lost 2 bases and the J gene lost 5 bases, with 9 bases spanning the gap. Germline V gene lookup returns CDR1 MNHEY and CDR2 SVGAGI. This CDR3 is CASSYGVGETQYF. The CDR3 coding sequence is TGTGCCAGCAGTTACGGAGTTGGGGAGACCCAGTACTTC.

This clonotype was observed many times. In DNA form, the CDR3 reads TGTGCCAGCAGTGACACGACAGGGGCGAGATTGACTGAAGCTTTCTTT. Its protein is CASSDTTGARLTEAFF. The V call is TRBV6-4, the J call TRBJ1-1, with 8 bases lining up with TRBD1. Germline values: CDR1 MRHNA, CDR2 SNTAGT. The CDR3 sequence is 16 residues long. Trimming at V came to 2 bases and at J to 5 bases, leaving 10 bases not matched to a gene.

This clonotype was recorded at least ten times. The chain is built from TRBV3-1 and TRBJ1-2, with 8 bases lining up with TRBD1. CDR1 and CDR2 from the germline V gene are LGHDT and YNNKEL (reference sequence). The length of the CDR3 is 14 residues. Losses at the gene ends were 1 base for V and 4 bases for J; bases not matched to a gene: 2. Here the CDR3 reads CASSQGQGTYGYTF. CDR3 sequence (DNA): TGTGCCAGCAGCCAAGGACAGGGGACCTATGGCTACACCTTC.

In this sample, this clonotype turned up many times. The CDR3: CASSYGRQVGGEPQHF. DNA for the CDR3: TGTGCCAGCAGTTACGGGCGACAGGTGGGGGGTGAGCCCCAGCATTTT. This sequence joins TRBV6-5 and TRBJ1-5, with TRBD1 as a possible D gene (6 bases). From germline, CDR1 is MNHEY and CDR2 SVGAGI. The CDR3 covers 16 residues. Trimming pared 2 bases from V and 8 bases from J, leaving 19 bases between.

This clonotype was seen at least ten times. The chain has TRBV20-1 and TRBJ2-7; D remains ambiguous. Germline CDR1 DFQATT, CDR2 SNEGSKA (reference sequence). CDR3 size: 14 residues. V was cut by 2 bases and J by 5 bases, with 16 bases left in between. For the CDR3, the DNA is TGCAGTGCTAGACCTGGTAGTAGAGTAGACGAGCAGTACTTC. Translating it yields CSARPGSRVDEQYF.